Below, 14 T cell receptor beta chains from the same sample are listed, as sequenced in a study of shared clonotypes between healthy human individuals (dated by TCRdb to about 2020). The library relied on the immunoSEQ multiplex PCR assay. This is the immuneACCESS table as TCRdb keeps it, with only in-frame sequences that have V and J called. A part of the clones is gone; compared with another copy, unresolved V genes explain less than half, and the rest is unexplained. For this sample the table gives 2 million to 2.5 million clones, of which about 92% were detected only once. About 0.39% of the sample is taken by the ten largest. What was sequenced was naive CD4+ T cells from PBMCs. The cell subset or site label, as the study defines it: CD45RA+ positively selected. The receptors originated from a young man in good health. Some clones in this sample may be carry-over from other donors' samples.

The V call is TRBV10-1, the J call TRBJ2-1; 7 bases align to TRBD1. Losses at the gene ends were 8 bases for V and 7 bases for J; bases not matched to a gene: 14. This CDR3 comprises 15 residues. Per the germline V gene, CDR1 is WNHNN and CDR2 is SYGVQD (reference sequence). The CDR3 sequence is CASPYRTGYRNEQFF. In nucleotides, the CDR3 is TGCGCCAGCCCCTATAGGACAGGTTATAGGAATGAGCAGTTCTTC.

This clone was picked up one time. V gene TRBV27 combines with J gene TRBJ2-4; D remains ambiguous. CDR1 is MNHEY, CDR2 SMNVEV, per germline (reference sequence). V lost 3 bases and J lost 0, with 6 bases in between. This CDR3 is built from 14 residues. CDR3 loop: CASSFGEAKNIQYF. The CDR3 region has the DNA TGTGCCAGCAGTTTTGGGGAAGCCAAAAACATTCAGTACTTC.

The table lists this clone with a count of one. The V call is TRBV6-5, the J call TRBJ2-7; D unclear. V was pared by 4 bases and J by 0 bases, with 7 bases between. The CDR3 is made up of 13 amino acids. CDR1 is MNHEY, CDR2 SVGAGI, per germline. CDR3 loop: CASSSPNSYEQYF. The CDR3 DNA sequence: TGTGCCAGCAGTTCCCCCAACTCCTACGAGCAGTACTTC.

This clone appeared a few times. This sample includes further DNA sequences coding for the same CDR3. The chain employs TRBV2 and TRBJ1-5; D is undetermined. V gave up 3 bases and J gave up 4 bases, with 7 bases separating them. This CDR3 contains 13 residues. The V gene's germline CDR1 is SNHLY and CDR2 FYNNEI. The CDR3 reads CASSDNSNQPQHF. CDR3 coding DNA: TGTGCCAGCAGTGACAACAGTAATCAGCCCCAGCATTTT.

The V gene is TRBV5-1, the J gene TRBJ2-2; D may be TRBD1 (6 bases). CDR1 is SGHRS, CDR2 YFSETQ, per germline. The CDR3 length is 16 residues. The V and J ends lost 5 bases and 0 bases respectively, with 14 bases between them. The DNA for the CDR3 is TGCGCCAGCAGGCGGCCGACAGGAGCGAACACCGGGGAGCTGTTTTTT. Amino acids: CASRRPTGANTGELFF.

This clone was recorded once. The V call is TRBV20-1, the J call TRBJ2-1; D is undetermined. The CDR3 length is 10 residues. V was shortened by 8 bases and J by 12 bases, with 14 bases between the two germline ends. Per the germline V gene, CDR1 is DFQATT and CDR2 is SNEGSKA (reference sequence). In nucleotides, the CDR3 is TGCAGTCCCTACCTCCTTGCGCAGTTCTTC. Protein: CSPYLLAQFF.

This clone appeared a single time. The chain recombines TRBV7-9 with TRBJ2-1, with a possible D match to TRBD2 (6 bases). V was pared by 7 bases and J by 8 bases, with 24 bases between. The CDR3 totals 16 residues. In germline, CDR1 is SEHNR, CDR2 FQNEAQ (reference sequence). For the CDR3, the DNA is TGTGCCAGCATCCTTTTGGGGGGACCCGGGAGCGATGAGCAGTTCTTC. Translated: CASILLGGPGSDEQFF.

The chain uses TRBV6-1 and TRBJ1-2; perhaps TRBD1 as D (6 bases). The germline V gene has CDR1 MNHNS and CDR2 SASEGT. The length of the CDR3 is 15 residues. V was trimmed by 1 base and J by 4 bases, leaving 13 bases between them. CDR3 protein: CASSEGWGAGYGYTF. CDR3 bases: TGTGCCAGCAGTGAAGGGTGGGGGGCAGGCTATGGCTACACCTTC.

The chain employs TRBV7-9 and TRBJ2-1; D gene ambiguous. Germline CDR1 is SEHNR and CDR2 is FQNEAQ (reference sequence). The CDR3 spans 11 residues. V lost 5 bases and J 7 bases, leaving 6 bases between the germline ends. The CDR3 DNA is TGTGCCAGCAGCCAGTTAAATGAGCAGTTCTTC. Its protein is CASSQLNEQFF.

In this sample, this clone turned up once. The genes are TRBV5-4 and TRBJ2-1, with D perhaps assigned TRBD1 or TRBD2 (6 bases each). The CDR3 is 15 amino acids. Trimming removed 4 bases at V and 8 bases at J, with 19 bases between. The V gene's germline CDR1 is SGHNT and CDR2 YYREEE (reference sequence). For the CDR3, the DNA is TGTGCCAGCAGCCCCCAAACGGGGGCCAGGGATGAGCAGTTCTTC. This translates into CASSPQTGARDEQFF.

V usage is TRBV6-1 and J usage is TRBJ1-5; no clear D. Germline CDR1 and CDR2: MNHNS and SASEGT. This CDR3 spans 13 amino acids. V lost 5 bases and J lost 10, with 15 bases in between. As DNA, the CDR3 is TGTGCCAGCAGTCCGCGAAGTAACAGCCCCCAGCATTTT. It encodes CASSPRSNSPQHF.

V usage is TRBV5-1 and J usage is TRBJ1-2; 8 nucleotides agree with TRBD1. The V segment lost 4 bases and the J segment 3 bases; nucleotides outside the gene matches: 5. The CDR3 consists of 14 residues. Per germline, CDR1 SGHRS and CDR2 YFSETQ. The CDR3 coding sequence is TGCGCCAGCAGCAATCTACAGGGGGACTATGGCTACACCTTC. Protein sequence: CASSNLQGDYGYTF.

The CDR3 DNA reads TGCAGCTACGGACAGGGAGAAGAGACCCAGTACTTC. Translating gives CSYGQGEETQYF. This chain joins TRBV29-1 and TRBJ2-5, with TRBD1 identical over 8 bases. Germline values: CDR1 SQVTM, CDR2 ANQGSEA. The CDR3 runs 12 residues. Losses at the gene ends were 8 bases for V and 3 bases for J; bases not matched to a gene: 5.

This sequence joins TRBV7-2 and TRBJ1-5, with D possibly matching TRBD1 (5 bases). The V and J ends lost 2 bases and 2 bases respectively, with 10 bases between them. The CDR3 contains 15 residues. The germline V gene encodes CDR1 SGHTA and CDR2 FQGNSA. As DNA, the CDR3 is TGTGCCAGCAGCTTATCCGCGGGGGGCAATCAGCCCCAGCATTTT. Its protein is CASSLSAGGNQPQHF.